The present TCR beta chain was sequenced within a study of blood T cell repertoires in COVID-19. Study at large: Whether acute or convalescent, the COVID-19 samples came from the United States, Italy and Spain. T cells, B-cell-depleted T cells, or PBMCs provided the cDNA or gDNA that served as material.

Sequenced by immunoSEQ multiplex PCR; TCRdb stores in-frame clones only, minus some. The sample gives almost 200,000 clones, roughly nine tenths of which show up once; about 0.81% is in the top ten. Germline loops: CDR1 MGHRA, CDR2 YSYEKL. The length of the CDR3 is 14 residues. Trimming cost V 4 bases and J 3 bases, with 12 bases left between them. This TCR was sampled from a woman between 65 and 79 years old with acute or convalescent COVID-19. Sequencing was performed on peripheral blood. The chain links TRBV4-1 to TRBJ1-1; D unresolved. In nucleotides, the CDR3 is TGCGCCAGCAGCCGGGATTTGGGAGACACTGAAGCTTTCTTT. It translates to CASSRDLGDTEAFF.